Included here is one TCR beta chain sequence, with context. Its antigen remains unidentified. One end of the junction is discordant with germline, which a read error may explain. In germline, CDR1 is LGHNT, CDR2 FRNRAP. CDR3 length equals 13 residues. The data belong to a study of siplizumab effects on memory and regulatory T cells. Findings and limits, study-wide: In siplizumab cultures, the suppressive function of proliferating Tregs remained unconfirmed. Assignment of a naive or memory phenotype failed for roughly 75-95% of the proliferating CD4+ or CD8+ clones.

Sequenced by immunoSEQ multiplex PCR; TCRdb stores in-frame clones only, minus some. The sample consists of some 120,000 clones, roughly 94% of them appearing once. This TCR came from a human donor in good health. The genes are TRBV12-5 and TRBJ2-7, with unresolved D. Sequencing input: non-Treg CD4+ T cells sorted from blood. The CDR3, as DNA: TGTGCTAGTGGAGTAGGTAGCTCCCACGAGCAGTACTTC. This gives the protein CASGVGSSHEQYF.